The clone carrying this TCR beta chain was observed at least ten times. This entry comes from a study of blood T cell repertoires in COVID-19. Study summary: The United States, Italy and Spain supplied acute and convalescent COVID-19 samples. T cells, B-cell-depleted T cells, or PBMCs supplied cDNA or gDNA.

This CDR3 contains 13 residues. Per the germline V gene, CDR1 is MNHEY and CDR2 is SVGAGI. Deletions cut 0 bases from V and 8 bases from J, with 10 bases between. Original processing methods: Nucleated cell counts were estimated from reference gene primer amplification. The table came from immunoSEQ multiplex PCR; TCRdb's copy has only in-frame clones and leaves some out. D and trimming come from the DNA, and the V and J calls and clone size come from that table. In the table there are about 160,000 clones, around 80% of which are singletons. This sequence originates from a human donor with acute or convalescent COVID-19. The donor label of this sample is uncertain. The sequencing input was peripheral blood. This chain joins TRBV6-5 and TRBJ1-2; tentative D call: TRBD1 (6 bases). In DNA form, the CDR3 reads TGTGCCAGCAGTTACTCTCAGGGGAACGGCTACACCTTC. This codes for CASSYSQGNGYTF.